These 21 T cell receptor beta chains were sequenced from one sample in a study of human T cells and chemical hapten exposure. TCRdb recomputed calls from the RACE reads with MiXCR, one row per CDR3 protein. Here the sample spans 350,000 or so distinct CDR3 sequences, 6% to 8.5% being singletons. Time point denoted: patch test 1, 2 weeks after DPC sensitization. The treatment: therapeutic diphenylcyclopropenone sensitization with weekly scalp DPC. This material consisted of whole blood, taken in connection with sensitization to the hapten diphenylcyclopropenone (DPC). The receptors come from a woman between 18 and 29 years old with alopecia areata. Some clones in this sample may be carry-over from other donors' samples.

V usage is TRBV10-3 and J usage is TRBJ2-3; D is uncertain. V was trimmed by 4 bases and J by 0 bases, leaving 11 bases between them. Looked up from germline, CDR1 is ENHRY and CDR2 is SYGVKD. The CDR3 contains 15 residues. The CDR3: CAISAQASSTDTQYF. Here the CDR3 DNA reads TGTGCCATCAGTGCCCAGGCCTCTAGCACAGATACGCAGTATTTT.

The table lists this clonotype with many counts. This chain uses TRBV6-2 or TRBV6-3 with TRBJ1-5; tentative D call: TRBD1 (5 bases). The germline V gene has CDR1 MNHEY and CDR2 SVGEGT. This CDR3 has 12 amino acids. The V and J ends lost 5 bases and 12 bases respectively, with 14 bases between them. CDR3 DNA sequence: TGTGCCAGCAGTGATGGGGCGGGAAACCAGCATTTT. It specifies CASSDGAGNQHF.

This clonotype turned up a few times. The DNA of the CDR3 is TGTGCCCACTCTTACAGAGGGACTGAAGCTTTCTTT. It translates to CAHSYRGTEAFF. The chain links TRBV28 to TRBJ1-1, with no clear D. Trimming removed 11 bases at V and 5 bases at J, with 15 bases between. The CDR3 sequence is 12 residues long. The germline V gene encodes CDR1 MDHEN and CDR2 SYDVKM.

CDR3 loop: CASSSNAGTNTEAFF. The CDR3 nucleotides are TGTGCCAGCAGCTCCAACGCAGGAACAAACACTGAAGCTTTCTTT. The rearrangement links TRBV7-9 to TRBJ1-1, with D unclear. The CDR3 covers 15 residues. Germline CDR1 is SEHNR and CDR2 is FQNEAQ (reference sequence). Between the trimmed V and J ends, which lost 4 bases and 2 bases, there was a span of 14 bases.

V is TRBV4-2 and J is TRBJ2-1; D gene unclear. The germline V and J ends were trimmed by 1 base and 6 bases, with 13 bases remaining between them. This CDR3 spans 15 amino acids. CDR1 is LGHNA, CDR2 YNFKEQ, per germline. CDR3 protein: CASSQGEESVNEQFF. CDR3 nucleotides: TGTGCCAGCAGCCAAGGAGAGGAGTCGGTCAATGAGCAGTTCTTC.

In this sample, this clonotype turned up a few times. The J gene is TRBJ1-2, the V gene TRBV2; 8 bases fit TRBD1. After removal of 10 bases from V and 0 bases from J, the junction contained 13 bases not matched to a gene. There are 16 residues in the CDR3. Looked up from germline, CDR1 is SNHLY and CDR2 is FYNNEI. The CDR3 nucleotides read TGTGCCACCTACTCTGCGGACAGGGCGTCTAACTATGGCTACACCTTC. As protein: CATYSADRASNYGYTF.

The rearrangement joins TRBV12-3 or TRBV12-4 to TRBJ1-1; the match to TRBD1 covers 8 bases. V dropped 3 bases and J dropped 5; count of bases not matched to a gene: 5. The CDR3 consists of 14 residues. In DNA, the CDR3 is TGTGCCAGCAGTTTGCAGGGGGCGCAGACTGAAGCTTTCTTT. The encoded protein is CASSLQGAQTEAFF.

This sequence joins TRBV6-2 or TRBV6-3 and TRBJ2-7; tentatively, D is TRBD1 (5 bases). Germline V lookup: CDR1 MNHEY, CDR2 SVGEGT. The germline V and J ends were trimmed by 3 bases and 6 bases, with 15 bases remaining between them. The CDR3 is 14 residues long. The CDR3 here is CASSYQGPGLEQYF. CDR3 nucleotide sequence: TGTGCCAGCAGTTATCAGGGTCCGGGCCTCGAGCAGTACTTC.

For this clonotype: As the CDR3 is not closed by the conserved phenylalanine or tryptophan, this likely results from a read error. The gene calls are TRBV29-1 and TRBJ2-5; TRBD1 matches 10 bases. CDR3 length equals 13 residues. J gave up 5 bases and V 3 bases, and 3 bases lay outside the gene matches. Germline V gene data show CDR1 as SQVTM and CDR2 as ANQGSEA. In nucleotides, the CDR3 is TGCAGCGTTGACGGACAGGGGGTCGAGACCCAGTACCTC. Protein sequence: CSVDGQGVETQYL.

The chain is built from TRBV6-5 and TRBJ1-2; TRBD1 is a possible D gene (5 bases). This CDR3 contains 13 residues. Germline CDR1 MNHEY, CDR2 SVGAGI. V was trimmed by 6 bases and J by 6 bases, leaving 14 bases between them. The CDR3: CASSPGRGDGYTF. CDR3 DNA sequence: TGTGCCAGCAGCCCGGGACGCGGCGATGGCTACACCTTC.

V is TRBV27 and J is TRBJ1-5, with D tentatively TRBD1 (5 bases). CDR1 MNHEY and CDR2 SMNVEV come from the germline V gene (reference sequence). The CDR3 totals 15 residues. Trimming took 1 base from V and 7 from J, leaving 14 bases between them. The CDR3 loop is CASSLFSTGTQPQHF. The DNA for the CDR3 is TGTGCCAGCAGTTTATTCTCCACCGGGACGCAGCCCCAGCATTTT.

The chain recombines TRBV7-2 with TRBJ2-5, with 10 bases identical to TRBD1. V dropped 5 bases and J dropped 8; count of bases not matched to a gene: 5. The CDR3 is 13 residues long. Germline CDR1 and CDR2: SGHTA and FQGNSA. This CDR3 is CASSIWTGGTQYF. The DNA for the CDR3 is TGTGCCAGCAGCATCTGGACAGGGGGTACCCAGTACTTC.

This clonotype has more than one count but fewer than ten. CDR3 coding DNA: TGTGCCAGCAGCTTAATGGCCGGTGTTGGGGACACTGAAGCTTTCTTT. It specifies CASSLMAGVGDTEAFF. This chain joins TRBV5-8 and TRBJ1-1; D gene unclear. Trimming took 2 bases from V and 3 from J, leaving 17 bases between them. The CDR3 totals 16 residues. From germline, CDR1 is SGHTS and CDR2 YDEGEE.

This clonotype has ten or more counts. The rearrangement uses TRBV3-1 and TRBJ2-6; D remains unclear. Trimming shortened V by 0 bases and J by 2 bases, and 8 bases separated the two germline ends. Germline assignment: CDR1 LGHDT and CDR2 YNNKEL (reference sequence). CDR3 length: 16 residues. The CDR3: CASSQETGPGANVLTF. Here the CDR3 DNA reads TGTGCCAGCAGCCAAGAGACGGGCCCTGGGGCCAACGTCCTGACTTTC.

This clonotype was detected only a few times. The chain is built from TRBV7-2 and TRBJ2-2, with unresolved D. The CDR3 has 14 amino acids. V was clipped by 3 bases and J by 4 bases, with 9 bases between them. The germline V gene encodes CDR1 SGHTA and CDR2 FQGNSA. DNA for the CDR3: TGTGCCAGCAGCTTGGTCCTCCGCACCGGGGAGCTGTTTTTT. Amino acids: CASSLVLRTGELFF. Drawing the rest from reference TRBV7-2 and TRBJ2-2, the complete variable domain is GAGVSQSPSNKVTEKGKDVELRCDPISGHTALYWYRQSLGQGLEFLIYFQGNSAPDKSGLPSDRFSAERTGGSVSTLTIQRTQQEDSAVYLCASSLVLRTGELFFGEGSRLTVL.

Only a few counts were recorded for this clonotype. The V call is TRBV6-5, the J call TRBJ2-5; 9 bases match TRBD1. The length of the CDR3 is 16 residues. The J segment lost 6 bases and the V segment lost 5 bases, leaving 13 bases of the junction unmatched. Germline V CDR1 and CDR2: MNHEY, SVGAGI. The CDR3 sequence: CASSVLPGQGRQTQYF. In DNA, the CDR3 is TGTGCCAGCAGTGTACTTCCGGGACAGGGCAGGCAGACCCAGTACTTC.

This clonotype was observed at least ten times. This chain connects TRBV6-5 to TRBJ1-4; D might be TRBD1 (5 bases). Trimming cost V 5 bases and J 7 bases, with 17 bases left between them. Germline V gives CDR1 MNHEY, CDR2 SVGAGI. This CDR3 is 15 amino acids long. The CDR3 sequence: CASSVRRGRGEKLFF. In DNA, the CDR3 is TGTGCCAGCAGTGTCCGTAGGGGCCGGGGTGAAAAACTGTTTTTT.

Only a few counts were recorded for this clonotype. The CDR3 loop is CASSLSSGGLSYEQYF. In DNA, the CDR3 is TGTGCCAGCAGTTTAAGTAGCGGGGGGCTCTCCTACGAGCAGTACTTC. The chain uses TRBV28 and TRBJ2-7; 10 bases are shared with TRBD2. The CDR3 is 16 residues long. Germline V CDR1 and CDR2: MDHEN, SYDVKM. Losses at the gene ends were 2 bases for V and 0 bases for J; bases not matched to a gene: 4.

J is TRBJ2-7 and V is TRBV12-5; 7 nucleotides align to TRBD1. The CDR3 totals 15 residues. Trimming removed 1 base from V and 3 bases from J; junction bases left unmatched: 6. The germline CDR1 and CDR2 sequences are LGHNT and FRNRAP. CDR3 coding DNA: TGTGCTAGTGGTTTGGGGGCCGGGACAGTCTACGAGCAGTACTTC. Translation: CASGLGAGTVYEQYF.

This clonotype showed up many times. The gene calls are TRBV2 and TRBJ2-7; TRBD1 or TRBD2 may be the D gene (6 bases each). Trimming left V 7 bases short and J 3 bases short, with 13 bases between. Looked up from germline, CDR1 is SNHLY and CDR2 is FYNNEI. The CDR3 sequence is 13 residues long. The CDR3 reads CASNRGDNYEQYF. In DNA, the CDR3 is TGTGCCAGCAATAGGGGGGACAACTACGAGCAGTACTTC.

The genes are TRBV4-1 and TRBJ1-6, with D tentatively TRBD1 (6 bases). Trimming removed 0 bases from V and 4 bases from J, with 13 bases in between. This CDR3 is built from 17 residues. CDR1 is MGHRA, CDR2 YSYEKL, per germline. DNA of the CDR3: TGCGCCAGCAGCCAAGACGGACAGCCGGATTATAATTCACCCCTCCACTTT. Protein product: CASSQDGQPDYNSPLHF.